The present T cell receptor beta chain was sequenced within a study of blood T cell repertoires in COVID-19. In the original analysis: The assay estimated nucleated cells by amplifying reference gene primers. Only in-frame clones appear in the TCRdb table, and some are missing; sequencing was by immunoSEQ multiplex PCR. V, J and clone size reflect that table, while D and trimming were determined from the DNA. The sample shows some 250,000 clones, 85% to 90% of them seen only once. Participants' own reports of clinical history determined their cohort assignment. The TCR was taken from a man in his late teens or twenties who had recovered from COVID-19. Sequencing input: PBMCs or T cells enriched from blood (not recorded which).

Written as DNA, the CDR3 is TGTGCCAGCAGGCGGACCGGGACTGGCCTCGAGCAGTACTTC. Its protein product is CASRRTGTGLEQYF. The chain joins TRBV6-5 to TRBJ2-7, with D perhaps matching TRBD2 (6 bases). CDR1 and CDR2 from the germline V gene are MNHEY and SVGAGI. V was clipped by 6 bases and J by 6 bases, with 18 bases between them. CDR3 length: 14 residues.